The 24 T cell receptor beta chains given below trace back to one sample, sequenced in a study of blood T cell repertoires in COVID-19. The method was immunoSEQ multiplex PCR; TCRdb's version includes in-frame clones alone and lacks a portion of them. This repertoire shows some 400,000 clones, 85% to 90% found once; its top ten account for about 3%. The sequenced sample was peripheral blood. The source is a human donor in a cohort sampled during active COVID-19.

The chain couples TRBV11-2 to TRBJ1-2; 7 nucleotides align to TRBD1. Germline V gene lookup returns CDR1 SGHAT and CDR2 FQNNGV. There are 14 residues in the CDR3. J gave up 2 bases and V 4 bases, and 4 bases lay outside the gene matches. In nucleotides, the CDR3 is TGTGCCAGCAGCTCGTCGACAGGGAACTATGGCTACACCTTC. Translation gives CASSSSTGNYGYTF. Filled out from reference TRBV11-2 and TRBJ1-2, the complete variable domain reads EAGVAQSPRYKIIEKRQSVAFWCNPISGHATLYWYQQILGQGPKLLIQFQNNGVVDDSQLPKDRFSAERLKGVDSTLKIQPAKLEDSAVYLCASSSSTGNYGYTFGSGTRLTVV.

DNA of the CDR3: TGTGCCAGCAGCCTATGGGGCGCGAACACCGGGGAGCTGTTTTTT. This sequence encodes CASSLWGANTGELFF. The chain employs TRBV7-9 and TRBJ2-2, with a tentative D call TRBD1 (5 bases). The germline V gene encodes CDR1 SEHNR and CDR2 FQNEAQ (reference sequence). Trimming removed 5 bases at V and 0 bases at J, with 10 bases between. CDR3 length equals 15 residues.

The V gene is TRBV24-1, the J gene TRBJ2-1; TRBD2 matches at 8 bases. The CDR3 contains 15 residues. The trim removed 5 bases at V and 0 bases at J, leaving 2 bases unmatched. Germline V gives CDR1 KGHDR, CDR2 SFDVKD. Here the CDR3 reads CATSGAGGSYNEQFF. The CDR3 bases are TGTGCCACCAGTGGTGCGGGGGGCTCCTACAATGAGCAGTTCTTC.

J is TRBJ2-1 and V is TRBV3-1 (or the pseudogene TRBV3-2); 8 bases agree with TRBD2. Germline V lookup: CDR1 LGHDT, CDR2 YNNKEL (reference sequence). After removal of 2 bases from V and 5 bases from J, the junction contained 8 bases not matched to a gene. The CDR3 sequence is 16 residues long. Here the CDR3 DNA reads TGTGCCAGCAGCCAACCGAAAGCGGGGGATAACAATGAGCAGTTCTTC. This encodes CASSQPKAGDNNEQFF.

This clone was observed many times. The genes are TRBV13 and TRBJ2-5; perhaps TRBD2 as D (6 bases). This CDR3 comprises 14 residues. Germline V CDR1 and CDR2: PRHDT, FYEKMQ (reference sequence). Trimming shortened V by 1 base and J by 4 bases, and 10 bases separated the two germline ends. CDR3 region: CASSLVGGAETQYF. The CDR3 DNA follows: TGTGCCAGCAGCTTAGTAGGAGGGGCAGAGACCCAGTACTTC.

The chain is built from TRBV3-1 (or the pseudogene TRBV3-2) and TRBJ1-6; D is perhaps TRBD1 (5 bases). V was trimmed by 3 bases and J by 0 bases, leaving 12 bases between them. CDR1 is LGHDT and CDR2 is YNNKEL in the germline V gene (reference sequence). This CDR3 has 17 residues. The CDR3 sequence: CASSHRSGYSYNSPLHF. CDR3 DNA sequence: TGTGCCAGCAGCCACCGATCAGGGTACTCCTATAATTCACCCCTCCACTTT.

The chain combines TRBV5-1 with TRBJ2-1; 7 bases match TRBD1. V lost 0 bases to trimming and J lost 3 bases; unmatched junction nucleotides: 6. The CDR3 is 16 amino acids. CDR1 SGHRS and CDR2 YFSETQ come from the germline V gene. The CDR3: CASSLEGATIYNEQFF. For the CDR3, the DNA is TGCGCCAGCAGCTTGGAGGGGGCTACCATCTACAATGAGCAGTTCTTC. Complete variable domain (other parts from reference TRBV5-1 and TRBJ2-1): KAGVTQTPRYLIKTRGQQVTLSCSPISGHRSVSWYQQTPGQGLQFLFEYFSETQRNKGNFPGRFSGRQFSNSRSEMNVSTLELGDSALYLCASSLEGATIYNEQFFGPGTRLTVL.

The chain employs TRBV7-2 and TRBJ2-7, with D maybe TRBD2 (6 bases). The CDR3 has 15 residues. The germline gives CDR1 SGHTA, CDR2 FQGNSA. The V gene lost 2 bases and the J gene lost 0 bases, with 11 bases spanning the gap. The CDR3 bases are TGTGCCAGCAGCTTACTACCCGGGAGCTCCTACGAGCAGTACTTC. Protein product: CASSLLPGSSYEQYF.

The chain links TRBV21-1 to TRBJ1-4; the D call TRBD1 from the table was never checked on the DNA. TRBV21-1 is a pseudogene. The CDR3 is made up of 18 amino acids. CDR3 residues: CASSKAASRWTTNEKLFF. The CDR3 DNA sequence: TGTGCCAGCAGCAAAGCCGCCAGCAGGTGGACAACTAATGAAAAACTGTTTTTT.

The chain couples TRBV19 to TRBJ2-3; weak D call: TRBD2 (6 bases). The CDR3 totals 14 residues. Per the germline V gene, CDR1 is LNHDA and CDR2 is SQIVND (reference sequence). V shed 5 bases and J shed 4 bases, with 13 bases lying between them. The DNA of the CDR3 is TGTGCCAGTAGTTTCGCGGGGAAGGCAGATACGCAGTATTTT. It is translated as CASSFAGKADTQYF. Complete variable domain (other parts from reference TRBV19 and TRBJ2-3): DGGITQSPKYLFRKEGQNVTLSCEQNLNHDAMYWYRQDPGQGLRLIYYSQIVNDFQKGDIAEGYSVSREKKESFPLTVTSAQKNPTAFYLCASSFAGKADTQYFGPGTRLTVL.

CDR3 DNA: TGTGCCAGCAGCTTCCGACGACAATCCAGTGGAAGCTCCTACAATGAGCAGTTCTTC. As protein: CASSFRRQSSGSSYNEQFF. V is TRBV11-2 and J is TRBJ2-1; D is unclear. The germline V gene has CDR1 SGHAT and CDR2 FQNNGV. Trimming stripped 3 bases from V and 0 bases from J, with 21 bases between. The CDR3 has 19 residues. The whole variable domain, remainder taken from reference TRBV11-2 and TRBJ2-1, is EAGVAQSPRYKIIEKRQSVAFWCNPISGHATLYWYQQILGQGPKLLIQFQNNGVVDDSQLPKDRFSAERLKGVDSTLKIQPAKLEDSAVYLCASSFRRQSSGSSYNEQFFGPGTRLTVL.

The V call is TRBV5-6, the J call TRBJ2-7; 7 bases are shared with TRBD1. The V segment lost 0 bases and the J segment 2 bases; nucleotides outside the gene matches: 2. The CDR3 has 14 residues. Germline V CDR1 and CDR2: SGHDT, YYEEEE. The CDR3 nucleotides are TGTGCCAGCAGCTTGGGGACAGGACCCTACGAGCAGTACTTC. Encoded protein: CASSLGTGPYEQYF.

The rearrangement joins TRBV15 to TRBJ2-5; D is uncertain. The CDR3 contains 15 residues. Germline V gives CDR1 LNHNV, CDR2 YYDKDF (reference sequence). Trimming took 0 bases from V and 5 from J, leaving 13 bases between them. Here the CDR3 reads CATSRDPYASETQYF. For the CDR3, the DNA is TGTGCCACCAGCAGAGATCCCTATGCGTCGGAGACCCAGTACTTC. The full variable domain, its missing parts supplied by reference TRBV15 and TRBJ2-5, is DAMVIQNPRYQVTQFGKPVTLSCSQTLNHNVMYWYQQKSSQAPKLLFHYYDKDFNNEADTPDNFQSRRPNTSFCFLDIRSPGLGDTAMYLCATSRDPYASETQYFGPGTRLLVL.

V and J are TRBV6-5 and TRBJ2-5; D is possibly TRBD1 (5 bases). V was cut by 0 bases and J by 1 base, with 9 bases left in between. Germline CDR1 reads MNHEY; CDR2 reads SVGAGI. This CDR3 region has 15 residues. For the CDR3, the DNA is TGTGCCAGCAGTTACTCAGGGGCAAGCCAAGAGACCCAGTACTTC. Translation gives CASSYSGASQETQYF.

The chain combines TRBV2 with TRBJ2-1; 8 positions match TRBD2. The CDR3 is made up of 15 amino acids. Germline trimming cut 6 bases from V and 2 bases from J; bases unmatched to any gene: 6. CDR1 is SNHLY, CDR2 FYNNEI, per germline. The DNA of the CDR3 is TGTGCCAGCAGAGGAGGACTAGCTGCCTACAATGAGCAGTTCTTC. Translating it yields CASRGGLAAYNEQFF. Full variable domain (rest looked up from reference TRBV2 and TRBJ2-1): EPEVTQTPSHQVTQMGQEVILRCVPISNHLYFYWYRQILGQKVEFLVSFYNNEISEKSEIFDDQFSVERPDGSNFTLKIRSTKLEDSAMYFCASRGGLAAYNEQFFGPGTRLTVL.

This clone came up a few times. V gene TRBV7-3 combines with J gene TRBJ2-1; maybe TRBD2 (6 bases). The CDR3 sequence is 14 residues long. Per the germline V gene, CDR1 is SGHTA and CDR2 is FQGTGA. Trimming shortened V by 0 bases and J by 9 bases, and 12 bases separated the two germline ends. The CDR3 sequence: CASSLTGSVGEQFF. CDR3 DNA: TGTGCCAGCAGCTTAACCGGGAGTGTCGGTGAGCAGTTCTTC.

The chain couples TRBV4-1 to TRBJ1-4, with 8 bases that match TRBD1. CDR1 MGHRA and CDR2 YSYEKL come from the germline V gene. V trimming: 4 bases; J trimming: 8 bases; junction bases outside the gene matches: 12. This CDR3 region has 16 residues. The CDR3 sequence is CASSRQGDRGGEKLFF. The CDR3 region has the DNA TGCGCCAGCAGCCGACAGGGAGACAGGGGAGGAGAAAAACTGTTTTTT.

In this sample, this clone turned up a few times. The V gene is TRBV7-3, the J gene TRBJ2-3; TRBD2 might be the D (7 bases). From germline, CDR1 is SGHTA and CDR2 FQGTGA. This CDR3 spans 14 amino acids. The V end was cut by 5 bases, the J end by 6 bases, with 15 bases between. The CDR3 DNA reads TGTGCCAGCAGCCGCGGGGGCAGCGGGGATACGCAGTATTTT. This codes for CASSRGGSGDTQYF.

The V gene is TRBV10-2, the J gene TRBJ1-5, with a possible D match to TRBD1 (5 bases). The CDR3 totals 14 residues. The germline V gene has CDR1 WSHSY and CDR2 SAAADI. V lost 4 bases and J lost 7, with 14 bases in between. The CDR3 DNA reads TGCGCCAGCAGTGCTTGGCAGGGAGGCCAGCCCCAGCATTTT. As protein: CASSAWQGGQPQHF.

The chain recombines TRBV6-6 with TRBJ2-5; D perhaps matches TRBD1 (5 bases). The CDR3 spans 13 residues. V lost 6 bases and J lost 2, with 10 bases in between. CDR1 and CDR2 from the germline V gene are MNHNY and SVGAGI (reference sequence). The CDR3, as DNA: TGTGCCAGCAGACCCCGACAGCAAGAGACCCAGTACTTC. It codes for CASRPRQQETQYF.

The chain uses TRBV10-3 and TRBJ1-4; weak D call: TRBD1 (5 bases). Germline lookup yields CDR1 ENHRY and CDR2 SYGVKD. The CDR3 is 15 residues long. V lost 0 bases and J 7 bases, leaving 12 bases between the germline ends. Here the CDR3 reads CAISESGGDREKLFF. The CDR3 coding sequence is TGTGCCATCAGTGAGTCCGGGGGAGACCGTGAAAAACTGTTTTTT.

This chain connects TRBV7-3 to TRBJ2-2, with a weak D call TRBD2 (6 bases). CDR3 size: 15 residues. Germline V CDR1 and CDR2: SGHTA, FQGTGA. V lost 5 bases, J lost 5 bases, and 15 bases lay in between. Written as DNA, the CDR3 is TGTGCCAGCAGCATCGACGGAGGGAGAACCGGGGAGCTGTTTTTT. Translation: CASSIDGGRTGELFF.

J is TRBJ2-7 and V is TRBV6-5; 14 bases align to TRBD2. The CDR3 extends over 15 amino acids. V shed 4 bases and J 6 bases; nucleotides not matched to a gene: 5. Germline V CDR1 and CDR2: MNHEY, SVGAGI. The CDR3 protein is CASSFTGTSGSEQYF. Written as DNA, the CDR3 is TGTGCCAGCAGTTTTACCGGGACTAGCGGGAGCGAGCAGTACTTC.

This chain connects TRBV14 to TRBJ2-7; 9 bases agree with TRBD2. Trimming removed 10 bases from V and 5 bases from J; junction bases left unmatched: 9. The CDR3 is made up of 13 amino acids. The germline V gene encodes CDR1 SGHDN and CDR2 FVKESK. CDR3 region: CATAPGLAHEQYF. The CDR3 DNA is TGTGCCACCGCTCCGGGACTAGCCCACGAGCAGTACTTC. Variable domain in full (rest from reference TRBV14 and TRBJ2-7): EAGVTQFPSHSVIEKGQTVTLRCDPISGHDNLYWYRRVMGKEIKFLLHFVKESKQDESGMPNNRFLAERTGGTYSTLKVQPAELEDSGVYFCATAPGLAHEQYFGPGTRLTVT.